The clone carrying this T cell receptor beta chain was counted at least ten times. Antigen unknown. Via MiXCR, TCRdb re-called the 5' RACE reads, giving one row per CDR3 protein. The sample consists of a few thousand distinct CDR3 sequences, about 8% of them appearing once. V dropped 5 bases and J dropped 7 bases, with 8 bases sitting between them. CDR3 length equals 12 residues. CDR1 is MNHEY and CDR2 is SVGEGT in the germline V gene. The data were obtained in a study of spatial heterogeneity in lung cancer. Turning to the study itself: Tumor regions showed TCR transcript counts that correlated strongly with a T cell module score from matched bulk RNA-seq.

Points from the study as a whole: Tumors with more nonsynonymous mutations had more expanded intratumoral alpha and beta TCRs.

Time point here: sample taken at primary tumor resection. Unsorted whole RNA from tumor, nontumor lung or frozen PBMC underwent sequencing. The source is a female donor with early-stage non-small cell lung cancer. The chain joins TRBV6-2 or TRBV6-3 to TRBJ2-2; TRBD2 is a possible D gene (5 bases). Sequences were derived from lung tumor tissue, sampled at surgery. This chain's CDR3 is CASSEGHGELFF. The DNA for the CDR3 is TGTGCCAGCAGTGAGGGCCACGGGGAGCTGTTTTTT.